This TCR beta chain stems from a study of beta chain features in type 1 diabetes. Study conclusions and caveats: For patients and controls alike, PCR might favor shorter templates to the same degree. Within each of all four CD4+ subsets, Type 1 diabetes patients had TCRB CDR3s that were moderately but significantly shorter.

Of note for this clone: What it binds is not known.

The junction had 3 bases not matched to a gene; V was cut back by 0 bases and J by 5 bases. This CDR3 has 14 amino acids. CDR1 is SGDLS, CDR2 YYNGEE, per germline. Sequenced material consisted of expressed TCRB transcripts (all of the isolated RNA was reverse transcribed). Read counts averaged roughly 3.5 million for samples of naive, central memory and regulatory T cells. The data were produced by immunoSEQ multiplex PCR, yet TCRdb's version contains in-frame clones alone and is incomplete. The profile shows under 50,000 clones, 65% to 70% of them singletons. The sequence was collected from a woman under 30 with type 1 diabetes. Sequencing input: Tregs from blood. This chain joins TRBV9 and TRBJ2-3, with 7 bases identical to TRBD1. The CDR3 coding sequence is TGTGCCAGCAGCGTAGACAGGGGAAGAGATACGCAGTATTTT. Encoded protein: CASSVDRGRDTQYF.